The 21 T cell receptor beta chains below were found in one sample sequenced in a study of regulatory T cells in long-lasting Graves disease. This sample's time point: newly diagnosed GD, antithyroid drugs for less than 3 months. There was RNA extracted from PBMCs, and the TCR library was made from it. Library construction for TCR beta used iRepertoire HTBI primers and Arm-PCR of CDR3 regions. Via MiXCR, TCRdb re-called the multiplex PCR reads, giving one row per CDR3 protein. The sample comprises 400,000 to 450,000 distinct CDR3 sequences, about 16% of which are singletons, and about a sixth rests with the top ten. This sample also belongs to another study, concerning T cells in Graves' hyperthyroidism and ophthalmopathy.

Sequencing was performed on peripheral blood mononuclear cells (PBMCs), taken at new diagnosis, from a patient treated with antithyroid drugs. The receptors were gathered from a woman in her 30s with Graves disease.

In its sample, this clonotype was seen many times. The CDR3 DNA is TGTGCCAGCAGCCCTGAGCGGGGCTACAATGAGCAGTTCTTC. Residues: CASSPERGYNEQFF. The V gene is TRBV27, the J gene TRBJ2-1; 7 nucleotides match TRBD2. CDR3 size: 14 residues. Germline CDR1 is MNHEY and CDR2 is SMNVEV (reference sequence). V lost 6 bases to trimming and J lost 3 bases; unmatched junction nucleotides: 5.

Ten or more counts support this clonotype. The V and J genes are TRBV20-1 and TRBJ1-1; D is ambiguous. The CDR3 contains 14 residues. Trimming shortened V by 0 bases and J by 5 bases, and 13 bases separated the two germline ends. Per germline, CDR1 DFQATT and CDR2 SNEGSKA (reference sequence). CDR3 region: CSARDRRGVTEAFF. Here the CDR3 DNA reads TGCAGTGCTAGAGATCGACGGGGAGTGACTGAAGCTTTCTTT.

The CDR3 bases are TGCGCCAGCAGTGAGAGGGGAATGATATCGAACACCGGGGAGCTGTTTTTT. Translation gives CASSERGMISNTGELFF. The V gene is TRBV10-2, the J gene TRBJ2-2; a weak D match, TRBD1 (5 bases). The CDR3 consists of 17 residues. V was clipped by 2 bases and J by 0 bases, with 13 bases between them. Germline CDR1 WSHSY, CDR2 SAAADI.

Written as DNA, the CDR3 is TGTGCCAGCTTTCCTCTAGCGGGAGTAACAGATACGCAGTATTTT. Protein sequence: CASFPLAGVTDTQYF. The chain uses TRBV28 and TRBJ2-3; 10 bases are shared with TRBD2. The germline gives CDR1 MDHEN, CDR2 SYDVKM. After removal of 8 bases from V and 3 bases from J, the junction contained 8 bases not matched to a gene. The CDR3 has 15 residues.

The gene calls are TRBV4-2 and TRBJ2-1; no clear D gene. With 4 bases removed from V and 6 bases from J, the gap between germline ends came to 16 bases. Germline CDR1 LGHNA, CDR2 YNFKEQ. This CDR3 has 15 residues. The CDR3 loop is CASSLVGSNGNEQFF. CDR3 sequence (DNA): TGTGCCAGCAGCCTCGTTGGTTCGAATGGCAATGAGCAGTTCTTC.

This clonotype was detected only a few times. The chain couples TRBV7-9 to TRBJ2-7; the match to TRBD2 covers 12 bases. The length of the CDR3 is 17 residues. The germline V gene has CDR1 SEHNR and CDR2 FQNEAQ (reference sequence). V lost 1 base to trimming and J lost 2 bases; unmatched junction nucleotides: 6. This chain's CDR3 is CASSLGATSGRTYEQYF. CDR3 sequence (DNA): TGTGCCAGCAGCTTAGGGGCGACTAGCGGGAGAACCTACGAGCAGTACTTC.

This clonotype was counted ten times or more. This rearrangement joins TRBV7-2 to TRBJ2-7, with TRBD2 matching over 8 bases. This CDR3 has 14 residues. Looked up from germline, CDR1 is SGHTA and CDR2 is FQGNSA. V shed 5 bases and J 6 bases; nucleotides not matched to a gene: 9. CDR3 residues: CASSLSTGGLEQYF. The CDR3, as DNA: TGTGCCAGCAGCCTCTCCACGGGAGGGCTCGAGCAGTACTTC.

This clonotype was detected ten times or more. The chain carries TRBV28 and TRBJ2-7; D gene uncertain. V was trimmed by 1 base and J by 1 base, leaving 8 bases between them. There are 14 residues in the CDR3. In germline, CDR1 is MDHEN, CDR2 SYDVKM. In DNA, the CDR3 is TGTGCCAGCAGTTTATTGGGGATTTCCTACGAGCAGTACTTC. It encodes CASSLLGISYEQYF.

The V call is TRBV19, the J call TRBJ2-7; D unresolved. V was pared by 8 bases and J by 6 bases, with 11 bases between. CDR3 length equals 11 residues. The germline V gene encodes CDR1 LNHDA and CDR2 SQIVND (reference sequence). This chain's CDR3 is CASSDGSEQYF. CDR3 in DNA: TGTGCCAGTTCGGACGGATCCGAGCAGTACTTC.

This clonotype was found many times. The chain employs TRBV7-3 and TRBJ2-1, with 7 bases matching TRBD1. With 5 bases clipped from V and 1 base from J, the junction kept 2 bases outside the gene matches. There are 14 residues in the CDR3. Per the germline V gene, CDR1 is SGHTA and CDR2 is FQGTGA. For the CDR3, the DNA is TGTGCCAGCAGCCGACAGGGTTCCTACAATGAGCAGTTCTTC. Amino acid sequence: CASSRQGSYNEQFF.

This clonotype came up a few times. The chain employs TRBV4-1 and TRBJ1-2; 7 bases are shared with TRBD1. Trimming at V came to 1 base and at J to 5 bases, leaving 13 bases not matched to a gene. The CDR3 totals 17 residues. The germline V gene has CDR1 MGHRA and CDR2 YSYEKL. In DNA, the CDR3 is TGCGCCAGCAGCCAAGGCCCCGGGACAGCTTCCGATTATGGCTACACCTTC. Its protein product is CASSQGPGTASDYGYTF.

The sample holds many counts of this clonotype. V is TRBV12-3 or TRBV12-4 and J is TRBJ2-7, with D tentatively TRBD2 (5 bases). The V and J ends lost 8 bases and 1 base respectively, with 12 bases between them. The length of the CDR3 is 13 residues. CDR3 sequence reads: CASGRTDSYEQYF. The CDR3 DNA is TGTGCCAGCGGTCGGACTGATTCCTACGAGCAGTACTTC.

This clonotype has more than one count but fewer than ten. The gene calls are TRBV5-1 and TRBJ2-1; D may be TRBD1 or TRBD2 (5 bases each). V was pared by 4 bases and J by 1 base, with 18 bases between. This CDR3 region has 17 residues. Germline V gene data show CDR1 as SGHRS and CDR2 as YFSETQ. The CDR3 loop is CASSTRDGVGSYNEQFF. CDR3 coding DNA: TGCGCCAGCAGCACTCGGGACGGAGTGGGGTCCTACAATGAGCAGTTCTTC.

With regard to this clonotype: A much larger clone sits a single nucleotide away, making a read error possible. The chain has TRBV7-9 and TRBJ2-5; D is possibly TRBD1 or TRBD2 (6 bases each). Germline lookup yields CDR1 SEHNR and CDR2 FQNEAQ (reference sequence). The CDR3 contains 14 residues. CDR3 in DNA: TGTGCCGGCAGCACACAAAAAGGGGGGGAGACCCAGTACTTC. Translating it yields CAGSTQKGGETQYF. Full variable domain (rest looked up from reference TRBV7-9 and TRBJ2-5): DTGVSQNPRHKITKRGQNVTFRCDPISEHNRLYWYRQTLGQGPEFLTYFQNEAQLEKSRLLSDRFSAERPKGSFSTLEIQRTEQGDSAMYLCAGSTQKGGETQYFGPGTRLLVL.

This clonotype was observed a handful of times. This chain joins TRBV29-1 and TRBJ2-3; 10 bases match TRBD1. V trimming: 7 bases; J trimming: 2 bases; junction bases outside the gene matches: 9. Germline CDR1 reads SQVTM; CDR2 reads ANQGSEA. The CDR3 is made up of 15 amino acids. The CDR3 DNA reads as TGCAGCGCTGGACAGGGGGGGATTTACACAGATACGCAGTATTTT. Protein sequence: CSAGQGGIYTDTQYF.

The rearrangement uses TRBV29-1 and TRBJ1-3; D gene ambiguous. V lost 4 bases and J lost 0, with 7 bases in between. This CDR3 has 13 amino acids. CDR1 is SQVTM, CDR2 ANQGSEA, per germline. Here the CDR3 DNA reads TGCAGCGTTGGATTTAGCTCTGGAAACACCATATATTTT. Its translation: CSVGFSSGNTIYF.

This sequence joins TRBV12-3 or TRBV12-4 and TRBJ2-1, with 7 bases fitting TRBD1. J gave up 4 bases and V 3 bases, and 6 bases lay outside the gene matches. The CDR3 is 15 amino acids. The CDR3 is CASSFWTGAYNEQFF. CDR3 sequence (DNA): TGTGCCAGCAGTTTCTGGACAGGAGCATACAATGAGCAGTTCTTC.

The rearrangement uses TRBV5-1 and TRBJ1-3, with 7 positions matching TRBD1. CDR1 is SGHRS and CDR2 is YFSETQ in the germline V gene. V lost 3 bases, J lost 7 bases, and 4 bases stayed unmatched. This CDR3 comprises 13 residues. As DNA, the CDR3 is TGCGCCAGCAGCTCCGGGACAGAGAACACCATATATTTT. As protein: CASSSGTENTIYF.

The J gene is TRBJ1-2, the V gene TRBV12-3 or TRBV12-4; possibly TRBD1 for D (5 bases). The germline V and J ends were trimmed by 0 bases and 3 bases, with 14 bases remaining between them. This CDR3 comprises 16 residues. DNA of the CDR3: TGTGCCAGCAGTTTAGCGCCGGGGGGAGAGGACTATGGCTACACCTTC. Residues: CASSLAPGGEDYGYTF.

This clonotype was recorded a few times. This chain uses TRBV7-9 with TRBJ2-2; 12 bases map to TRBD2. Germline assignment: CDR1 SEHNR and CDR2 FQNEAQ (reference sequence). The CDR3 consists of 18 residues. Trimming removed 5 bases from V and 3 bases from J; junction bases left unmatched: 10. CDR3 protein: CASSPRLAGVWDTGELFF. CDR3 bases: TGTGCCAGCAGCCCCCGACTAGCGGGAGTTTGGGACACCGGGGAGCTGTTTTTT. The variable domain in full, with the rest retrieved from reference TRBV7-9 and TRBJ2-2, is DTGVSQNPRHKITKRGQNVTFRCDPISEHNRLYWYRQTLGQGPEFLTYFQNEAQLEKSRLLSDRFSAERPKGSFSTLEIQRTEQGDSAMYLCASSPRLAGVWDTGELFFGEGSRLTVL.

There are many counts of this clonotype. The genes are TRBV12-3 or TRBV12-4 and TRBJ2-3; tentative D call: TRBD2 (5 bases). The V end was cut by 5 bases, the J end by 4 bases, with 16 bases between. The CDR3 totals 15 residues. CDR3 bases: TGTGCCAGCAGTCTTCTTGAGACACTAGCAGATACGCAGTATTTT. Translation: CASSLLETLADTQYF.